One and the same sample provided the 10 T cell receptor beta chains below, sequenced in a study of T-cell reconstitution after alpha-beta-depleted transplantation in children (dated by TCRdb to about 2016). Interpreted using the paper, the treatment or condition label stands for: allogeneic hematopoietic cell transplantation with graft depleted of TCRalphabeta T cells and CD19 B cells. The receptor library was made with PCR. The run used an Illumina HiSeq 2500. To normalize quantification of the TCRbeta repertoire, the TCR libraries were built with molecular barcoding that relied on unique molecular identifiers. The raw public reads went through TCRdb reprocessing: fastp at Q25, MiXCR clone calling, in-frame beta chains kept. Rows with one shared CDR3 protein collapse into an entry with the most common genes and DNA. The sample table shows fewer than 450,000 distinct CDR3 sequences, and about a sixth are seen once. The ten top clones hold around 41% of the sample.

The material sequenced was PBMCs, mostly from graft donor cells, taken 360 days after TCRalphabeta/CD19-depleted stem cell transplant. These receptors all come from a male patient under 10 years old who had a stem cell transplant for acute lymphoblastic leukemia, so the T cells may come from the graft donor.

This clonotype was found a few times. CDR3 sequence (DNA): TGCGCCAGCAGCTTTGGGGCGGAGACCCAGTACTTC. Translating it yields CASSFGAETQYF. The genes are TRBV5-1 and TRBJ2-5, with a tentative D call TRBD1 (5 bases). Germline values: CDR1 SGHRS, CDR2 YFSETQ. CDR3 length: 12 residues. V was cut by 2 bases and J by 5 bases, with 7 bases left in between.

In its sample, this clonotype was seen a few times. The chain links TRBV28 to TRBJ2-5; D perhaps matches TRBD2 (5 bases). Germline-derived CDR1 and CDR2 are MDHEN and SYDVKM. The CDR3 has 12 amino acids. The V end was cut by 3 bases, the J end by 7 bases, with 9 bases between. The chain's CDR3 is CASSFLDSTQYF. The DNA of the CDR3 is TGTGCCAGCAGTTTCTTGGACTCGACCCAGTACTTC.

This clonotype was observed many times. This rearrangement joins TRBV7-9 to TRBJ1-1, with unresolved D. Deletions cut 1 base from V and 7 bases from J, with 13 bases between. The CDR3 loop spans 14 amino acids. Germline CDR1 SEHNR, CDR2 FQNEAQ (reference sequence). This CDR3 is CASSLVGLTSEAFF. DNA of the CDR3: TGTGCCAGCAGCTTAGTCGGTCTGACGAGTGAAGCTTTCTTT.

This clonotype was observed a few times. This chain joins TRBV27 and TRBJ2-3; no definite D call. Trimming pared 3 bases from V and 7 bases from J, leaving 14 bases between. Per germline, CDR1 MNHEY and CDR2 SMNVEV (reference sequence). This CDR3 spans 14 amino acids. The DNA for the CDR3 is TGTGCCAGCAGTTTCGAGGCCGGCCGACATACGCAGTATTTT. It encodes CASSFEAGRHTQYF.

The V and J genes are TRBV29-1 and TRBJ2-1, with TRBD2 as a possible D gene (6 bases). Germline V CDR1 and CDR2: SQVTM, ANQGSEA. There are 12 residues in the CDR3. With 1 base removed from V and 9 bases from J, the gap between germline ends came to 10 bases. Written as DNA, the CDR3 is TGCAGCGTTGAAGGTAGCGGAACTGAGCAGTTCTTC. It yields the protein CSVEGSGTEQFF.

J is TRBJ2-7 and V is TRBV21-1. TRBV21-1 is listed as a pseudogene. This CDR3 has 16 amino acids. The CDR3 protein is CASSTCSSDCSYEQYF. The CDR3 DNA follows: TGTGCCAGCAGCACTTGTAGCTCAGACTGCTCCTACGAGCAGTACTTC.

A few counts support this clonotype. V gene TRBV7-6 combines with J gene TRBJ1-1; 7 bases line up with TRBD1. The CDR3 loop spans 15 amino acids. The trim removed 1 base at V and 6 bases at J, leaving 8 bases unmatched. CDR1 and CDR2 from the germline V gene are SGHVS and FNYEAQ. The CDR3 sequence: CASSLELDDRAEAFF. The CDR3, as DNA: TGTGCCAGCAGCTTAGAGTTGGATGACAGGGCTGAAGCTTTCTTT. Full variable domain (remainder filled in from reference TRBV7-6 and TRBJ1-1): GAGVSQSPRYKVTKRGQDVALRCDPISGHVSLYWYRQALGQGPEFLTYFNYEAQQDKSGLPNDRFSAERPEGSISTLTIQRTEQRDSAMYRCASSLELDDRAEAFFGQGTRLTVV.

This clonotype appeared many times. CDR3: CASSLSIRTGRGYTF. CDR3 sequence (DNA): TGTGCCAGCAGTTTAAGTATAAGGACCGGGAGAGGCTACACCTTC. The J gene is TRBJ1-2, the V gene TRBV12-3 or TRBV12-4; the D is unclear. This CDR3 has 15 amino acids. V dropped 2 bases and J dropped 8 bases, with 18 bases sitting between them.

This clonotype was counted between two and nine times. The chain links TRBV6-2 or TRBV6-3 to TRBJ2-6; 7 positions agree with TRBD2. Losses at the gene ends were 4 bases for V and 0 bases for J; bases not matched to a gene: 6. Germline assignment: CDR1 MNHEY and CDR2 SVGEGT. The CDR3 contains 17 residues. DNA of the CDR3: TGTGCCAGCAGTTGGGAAGCGGGACTCTCTGGGGCCAACGTCCTGACTTTC. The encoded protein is CASSWEAGLSGANVLTF.

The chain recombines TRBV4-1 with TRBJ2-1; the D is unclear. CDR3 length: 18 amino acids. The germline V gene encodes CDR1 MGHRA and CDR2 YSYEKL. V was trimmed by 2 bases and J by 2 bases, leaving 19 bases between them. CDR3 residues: CASSQNRGTLAPYNEQFF. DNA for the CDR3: TGCGCCAGCAGCCAAAATCGAGGCACCCTTGCTCCCTACAATGAGCAGTTCTTC.